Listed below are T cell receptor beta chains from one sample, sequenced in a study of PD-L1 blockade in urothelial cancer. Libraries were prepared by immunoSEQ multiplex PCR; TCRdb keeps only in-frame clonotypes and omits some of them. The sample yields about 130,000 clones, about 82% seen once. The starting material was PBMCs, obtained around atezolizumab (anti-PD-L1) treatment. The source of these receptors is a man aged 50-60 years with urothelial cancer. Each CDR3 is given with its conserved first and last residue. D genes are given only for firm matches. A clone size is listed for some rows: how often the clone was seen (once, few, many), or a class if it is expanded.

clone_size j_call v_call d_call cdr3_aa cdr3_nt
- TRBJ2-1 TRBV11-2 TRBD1 CASSRQGNEQFF TGTGCCAGCAGCCGACAGGGCAATGAGCAGTTCTTC
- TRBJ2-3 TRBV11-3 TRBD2 CASSLGISGTPDTQYF TGTGCCAGCAGCTTAGGCATTAGCGGGACACCAGATACGCAGTATTTT
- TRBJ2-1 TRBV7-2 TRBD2 CASSFDGTSGSQQFF TGTGCCAGCAGCTTTGACGGGACTAGCGGGAGTCAGCAGTTCTTC
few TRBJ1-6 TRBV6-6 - CASSGGNSPLHF TGTGCCAGCAGCGGAGGCAATTCACCCCTCCACTTT
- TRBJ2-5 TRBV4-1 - CASSQLAGVETQYF TGCGCCAGCAGCCAACTAGCTGGGGTTGAGACCCAGTACTTC
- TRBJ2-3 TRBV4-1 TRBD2 CASSQVLAGADTQYF TGCGCCAGCAGCCAAGTTCTAGCGGGAGCAGATACGCAGTATTTT
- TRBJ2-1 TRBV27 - CASSSPVESFF TGTGCCAGCAGTTCGCCCGTCGAGTCGTTCTTC
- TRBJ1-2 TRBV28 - CASSFRTLGYTF TGTGCCTCCTCATTCCGGACATTGGGCTACACCTTC
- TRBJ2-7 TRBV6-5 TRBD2 CASSYSLADSYEQYF TGTGCCAGCAGTTACTCACTAGCGGACTCCTACGAGCAGTACTTC
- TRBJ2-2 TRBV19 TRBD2 CASRSSSGNTGELFF TGTGCCAGTAGAAGCTCTAGCGGGAACACCGGGGAGCTGTTTTTT
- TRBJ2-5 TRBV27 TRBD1 CASSLTGTGGRTQYF TGTGCCAGCAGTCTCACCGGGACAGGGGGCCGGACCCAGTACTTC
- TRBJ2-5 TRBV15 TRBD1 CATRSNGQGMSETQYF TGTGCCACCAGAAGTAATGGACAGGGGATGTCGGAGACCCAGTACTTC
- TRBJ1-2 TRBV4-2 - CASSQGLRQDNYGYTF TGTGCCAGCAGCCAAGGCTTACGACAGGATAACTATGGCTACACCTTC
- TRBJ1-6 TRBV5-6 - CASSLGTVRSPLHF TGTGCCAGCAGCTTAGGTACAGTAAGATCACCCCTCCACTTT
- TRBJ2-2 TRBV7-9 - CASSLVGQGNTGELFF TGTGCCAGCAGCTTAGTAGGCCAGGGCAACACCGGGGAGCTGTTTTTT
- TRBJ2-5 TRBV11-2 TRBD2 CASSFTSGKQETQYF TGTGCCAGCAGCTTCACTAGCGGGAAACAAGAGACCCAGTACTTC
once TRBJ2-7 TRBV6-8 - CASSYSNYVARRGYEQYF TGTGCCAGCAGTTACTCGAATTATGTAGCTAGGAGAGGCTACGAGCAGTACTTC
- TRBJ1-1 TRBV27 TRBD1 CASSLQGATEAFF TGTGCCAGCAGTTTACAGGGGGCGACTGAAGCTTTCTTT
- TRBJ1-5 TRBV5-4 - CASSQDSGGGPQHF TGTGCCAGCAGCCAAGATAGTGGAGGAGGCCCCCAGCATTTT
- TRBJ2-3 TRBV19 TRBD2 CASKHPGRETDTQYF TGTGCCAGTAAACACCCGGGGCGGGAGACAGATACGCAGTATTTT
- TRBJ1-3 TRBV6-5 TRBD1 CATRQGLRNTIYF TGTGCCACCCGACAGGGACTTAGAAACACCATATATTTT
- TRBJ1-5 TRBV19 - CASSIMAARTSNQPQHF TGTGCCAGTAGTATAATGGCGGCCAGAACTAGCAATCAGCCCCAGCATTTT
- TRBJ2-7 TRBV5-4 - CASSLAGRHEQYF TGTGCCAGCAGCTTGGCAGGGAGGCACGAGCAGTACTTC
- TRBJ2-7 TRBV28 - CASSLRQIVYEQYF TGTGCCAGCAGTTTGAGACAGATAGTTTACGAGCAGTACTTC
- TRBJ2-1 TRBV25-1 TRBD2 CASSELAGYSYNEQFF TGTGCCAGCAGTGAGCTAGCGGGATACTCCTACAATGAGCAGTTCTTC
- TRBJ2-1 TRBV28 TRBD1 CASSRGGASYNEQFF TGTGCCAGCAGTAGAGGGGGCGCCTCCTACAATGAGCAGTTCTTC
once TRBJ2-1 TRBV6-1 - CASSEGGLINEQFF TGTGCCAGCAGTGAGGGGGGACTTATTAATGAGCAGTTCTTC
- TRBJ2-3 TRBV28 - CASTRGLRDTDTQYF TGTGCCAGCACCAGAGGGCTGCGGGACACAGATACGCAGTATTTT
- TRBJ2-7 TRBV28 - CASSDSNEQYF TGTGCCAGCAGTGACTCAAACGAGCAGTACTTC
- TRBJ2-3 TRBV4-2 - CASSQDMASRTDTQYF TGTGCCAGCAGCCAAGATATGGCTAGCCGCACAGATACGCAGTATTTT
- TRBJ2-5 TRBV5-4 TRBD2 CASSLSASGYQETQYF TGTGCCAGCAGCTTGTCGGCTAGCGGGTACCAAGAGACCCAGTACTTC
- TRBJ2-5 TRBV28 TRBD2 CASRSSGRLGETQYF TGTGCCAGCAGGTCTAGCGGGAGGTTGGGAGAGACCCAGTACTTC
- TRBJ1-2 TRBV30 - CAWSVGEGWSYGYTF TGTGCCTGGAGTGTTGGTGAGGGTTGGAGCTATGGCTACACCTTC
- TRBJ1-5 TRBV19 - CASSESSNQPQHF TGTGCCAGTTCTGAGAGCAGCAATCAGCCCCAGCATTTT
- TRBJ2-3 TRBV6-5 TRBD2 CASTISGRPEDTQYF TGTGCCAGCACTATTAGCGGGAGACCCGAGGATACGCAGTATTTT
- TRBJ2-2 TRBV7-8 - CASSYTPQGTGELFF TGTGCCAGCAGCTACACACCACAGGGAACCGGGGAGCTGTTTTTT
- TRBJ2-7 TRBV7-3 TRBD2 CASSLTLGLESPYEQYF TGTGCCAGCAGCTTAACCCTCGGACTAGAGTCCCCCTACGAGCAGTACTTC
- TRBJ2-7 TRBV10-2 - CASSEWPKRVGDSYEQYF TGCGCCAGCAGTGAGTGGCCGAAGCGGGTAGGAGACTCCTACGAGCAGTACTTC
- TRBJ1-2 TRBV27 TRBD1 CASSWTGSYGYTF TGTGCCAGCAGTTGGACAGGGTCGTATGGCTACACCTTC
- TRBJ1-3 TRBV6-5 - CASSYSAGAPGNTIYF TGTGCCAGCAGTTACTCGGCAGGGGCGCCGGGAAACACCATATATTTT
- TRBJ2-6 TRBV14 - CASSQVQTSGANVLTF TGTGCCAGCAGCCAGGTTCAAACTTCTGGGGCCAACGTCCTGACTTTC
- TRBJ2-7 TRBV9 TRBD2 CASSEGASGRQGYEQYF TGTGCCAGCAGCGAAGGGGCTAGCGGGAGGCAAGGTTACGAGCAGTACTTC
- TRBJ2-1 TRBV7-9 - CASSRVRDEQFF TGTGCCAGCAGCCGGGTTCGCGATGAGCAGTTCTTC
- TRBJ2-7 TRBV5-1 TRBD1 CASSYGQGTYEQYF TGCGCCAGCAGCTATGGACAGGGAACCTACGAGCAGTACTTC
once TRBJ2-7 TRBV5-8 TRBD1 CASTLGTGGEQYF TGTGCCAGCACCCTCGGGACAGGAGGCGAGCAGTACTTC
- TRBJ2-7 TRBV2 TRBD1 CASSVPGQSNYEQYF TGTGCCAGCAGTGTTCCGGGACAGAGCAACTACGAGCAGTACTTC
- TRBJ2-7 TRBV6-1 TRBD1 CASSDRDRGKNTGEQYF TGTGCCAGCAGTGATCGGGACAGGGGGAAGAATACGGGCGAGCAGTACTTC
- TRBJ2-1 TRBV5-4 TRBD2 CASSFSGTSGSLEFF TGTGCCAGCAGCTTCTCCGGGACTAGCGGGAGTTTGGAGTTCTTC
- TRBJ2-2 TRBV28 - CASSLPPGELFF TGTGCCAGCAGTCTACCCCCCGGGGAGCTGTTTTTT
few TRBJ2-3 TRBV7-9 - CASSVLPGQRIADTQYF TGTGCCAGCAGCGTGTTACCGGGACAAAGAATCGCAGATACGCAGTATTTT
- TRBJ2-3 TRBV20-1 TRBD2 CSALGGDTQYF TGCAGTGCTTTGGGGGGGGATACGCAGTATTTT
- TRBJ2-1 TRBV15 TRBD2 CATSRDLSLAGGTYNEQFF TGTGCCACCAGCAGAGATCTTTCTCTAGCGGGAGGGACCTACAATGAGCAGTTCTTC
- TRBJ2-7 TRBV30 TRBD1 CAWSVDRGAYEQYF TGTGCCTGGAGTGTTGACAGGGGAGCCTACGAGCAGTACTTC
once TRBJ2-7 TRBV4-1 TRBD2 CASSQDPGLAGYEQYF TGCGCCAGCAGCCAAGATCCCGGACTAGCGGGATACGAGCAGTACTTC
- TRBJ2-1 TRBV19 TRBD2 CASRPLAGVSYNEQFF TGTGCCAGTAGGCCTCTAGCGGGTGTGTCCTACAATGAGCAGTTCTTC
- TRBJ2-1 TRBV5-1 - CASSPSPGWGSYNEQFF TGCGCCAGCAGCCCCTCGCCAGGGTGGGGCTCCTACAATGAGCAGTTCTTC
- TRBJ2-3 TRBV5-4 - CASSGLSTDTQYF TGTGCCAGCAGCGGACTTTCCACAGATACGCAGTATTTT
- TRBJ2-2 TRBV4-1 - CASSQEYQITGELFF TGCGCCAGCAGCCAAGAATATCAGATTACCGGGGAGCTGTTTTTT
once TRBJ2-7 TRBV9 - CASSPRSGLYEQYF TGTGCCAGCAGCCCACGTAGCGGTTTGTACGAGCAGTACTTC